Below are 29 T cell receptor beta chains sequenced from a single sample in a study of blood T cell repertoires in COVID-19. Profiling relied on immunoSEQ multiplex PCR, and the TCRdb table lists in-frame clones only, not all of them. The sample consists of 20,000 to 25,000 clones, approximately 80% of them appearing once. The specimen sequenced was peripheral blood. The receptor set was obtained from a man aged 70 or older with acute or convalescent COVID-19.

The genes are TRBV14 and TRBJ1-1; D is ambiguous. The CDR3 length is 11 residues. The ends were cut back, 0 bases at V and 11 bases at J, with 7 bases in the middle. The germline V gene encodes CDR1 SGHDN and CDR2 FVKESK. CDR3 protein: CASSQDSGAFF. CDR3 DNA: TGTGCCAGCAGCCAAGACAGCGGCGCTTTCTTT.

The rearrangement uses TRBV6-5 and TRBJ1-2; 8 bases map to TRBD1. This CDR3 region has 13 residues. Germline CDR1 is MNHEY and CDR2 is SVGAGI. V was pared by 5 bases and J by 8 bases, with 7 bases of the junction left unmatched. CDR3 sequence (DNA): TGTGCCAGCAGTAACGACAGGGGACGAGGCTACACCTTC. This encodes CASSNDRGRGYTF.

The chain links TRBV5-5 to TRBJ1-6, with D possibly being TRBD1 (5 bases). V lost 2 bases and J lost 6, with 12 bases in between. The CDR3 length is 15 residues. Germline values: CDR1 SGHKS, CDR2 YYEKEE (reference sequence). CDR3 residues: CASSFGSGGNSPLHF. The CDR3 coding sequence is TGTGCCAGCAGCTTTGGGTCGGGGGGTAATTCACCCCTCCACTTT. The full variable domain, with the rest looked up from reference TRBV5-5 and TRBJ1-6, is DAGVTQSPTHLIKTRGQQVTLRCSPISGHKSVSWYQQVLGQGPQFIFQYYEKEERGRGNFPDRFSARQFPNYSSELNVNALLLGDSALYLCASSFGSGGNSPLHFGNGTRLTVT.

The chain's CDR3 is CASSIDHSGANVLTF. The CDR3, as DNA: TGTGCCAGTAGTATAGACCACTCCGGGGCCAACGTCCTGACTTTC. This chain connects TRBV19 to TRBJ2-6; no reliable D call. Germline V CDR1 and CDR2: LNHDA, SQIVND (reference sequence). This CDR3 has 15 residues. V lost 0 bases and J lost 4, with 7 bases in between.

The genes are TRBV7-2 and TRBJ1-2, with unresolved D. This CDR3 region has 15 residues. V lost 5 bases and J 2 bases, leaving 15 bases between the germline ends. Germline CDR1 reads SGHTA; CDR2 reads FQGNSA. The CDR3 coding sequence is TGTGCCAGCAGCCCTGGAGGCAATCGGAACTATGGCTACACCTTC. It specifies CASSPGGNRNYGYTF.

V gene TRBV24-1 combines with J gene TRBJ1-1; perhaps TRBD1 as D (5 bases). The CDR3 consists of 15 residues. The germline CDR1 and CDR2 sequences are KGHDR and SFDVKD. Between the trimmed V and J ends, which lost 4 bases and 4 bases, there was a span of 15 bases. The DNA of the CDR3 is TGTGCCACCAGTGAGGGTCAGGGATGGGGCACTGAAGCTTTCTTT. Translated, it gives CATSEGQGWGTEAFF.

J is TRBJ2-1 and V is TRBV7-2; 8 nucleotides align to TRBD2. With V trimmed by 2 bases and J by 2 bases, 5 bases remained unmatched. From germline, CDR1 is SGHTA and CDR2 FQGNSA. The CDR3 covers 16 residues. This CDR3 is CASSLFGGDAYNEQFF. CDR3 DNA: TGTGCCAGCAGCTTATTCGGGGGGGACGCCTACAATGAGCAGTTCTTC.

The CDR3, as DNA: TGTGCCAGCAGCTTAGGTCAGGGTAGCGGCTACACCTTC. Translated: CASSLGQGSGYTF. V is TRBV11-2 and J is TRBJ1-2, with D maybe TRBD1 (5 bases). Germline CDR1 and CDR2: SGHAT and FQNNGV. V lost 1 base and J 8 bases, leaving 11 bases between the germline ends. The CDR3 extends over 13 amino acids.

V gene TRBV6-2 or TRBV6-3 combines with J gene TRBJ2-4; tentatively, D is TRBD2 (6 bases). There are 15 residues in the CDR3. The V gene's germline CDR1 is MNHEY and CDR2 SVGEGT. The ends were cut back, 5 bases at V and 3 bases at J, with 14 bases in the middle. The CDR3 loop reads CASSTPRGDKNIQYF. The CDR3 DNA follows: TGTGCCAGCAGTACCCCGCGGGGTGACAAAAACATTCAGTACTTC.

The V gene is TRBV18, the J gene TRBJ1-2, with 7 bases aligning to TRBD1. The ends lost 2 bases at V and 4 bases at J; junction bases unmatched: 7. Per germline, CDR1 KGHSH and CDR2 LQKENI. This CDR3 comprises 15 residues. The CDR3 reads CASSPAEGASYGYTF. The CDR3, as DNA: TGTGCCAGCTCACCAGCGGAGGGGGCCTCCTATGGCTACACCTTC.

The chain is built from TRBV10-3 and TRBJ2-7; 10 bases line up with TRBD2. V lost 0 bases and J lost 3; bases outside the gene matches: 5. Germline lookup yields CDR1 ENHRY and CDR2 SYGVKD. The CDR3 spans 16 residues. The CDR3 protein is CAISESGVAGGYEQYF. The CDR3 DNA follows: TGTGCCATCAGTGAGTCGGGAGTAGCGGGGGGCTACGAGCAGTACTTC.

V is TRBV7-2 and J is TRBJ2-2, with a tentative D call TRBD1 (6 bases). V lost 1 base and J 6 bases, leaving 12 bases between the germline ends. The CDR3 runs to 15 residues. Germline V CDR1 and CDR2: SGHTA, FQGNSA. The CDR3 is CASSLVQGRAGELFF. CDR3 bases: TGTGCCAGCAGCTTAGTACAGGGAAGGGCCGGGGAGCTGTTTTTT.

This clone was detected only a few times. The genes are TRBV18 and TRBJ2-2, with 12 bases fitting TRBD2. Germline CDR1 KGHSH, CDR2 LQKENI. The V segment lost 3 bases and the J segment 7 bases; nucleotides outside the gene matches: 6. This CDR3 region has 16 residues. CDR3 nucleotide sequence: TGTGCCAGCTCACCGACTAGCGGGAGTTCCATCGGGGAGCTGTTTTTT. Residues: CASSPTSGSSIGELFF.

This clone was detected only once. This rearrangement joins TRBV15 to TRBJ2-4, with a possible D match to TRBD2 (5 bases). The germline gives CDR1 LNHNV, CDR2 YYDKDF (reference sequence). V was pared by 4 bases and J by 8 bases, with 12 bases between. The CDR3 spans 13 residues. CDR3 nucleotides: TGTGCCACCAGCATTAGGACTGGGGACATTCAGTACTTC. It codes for CATSIRTGDIQYF.

The rearrangement uses TRBV19 and TRBJ1-4, with no clear D. Germline V CDR1 and CDR2: LNHDA, SQIVND (reference sequence). The CDR3 length is 11 residues. The germline V and J ends were trimmed by 8 bases and 8 bases, with 9 bases remaining between them. The CDR3 reads CASALSEKLFF. The CDR3 nucleotides are TGTGCCAGTGCCCTATCCGAAAAACTGTTTTTT.

This clone has only a few counts. DNA for the CDR3: TGTGCCAGCAGTTACGTAGGGGGCCAGTTCCCCAACTATGGCTACACCTTC. Residues: CASSYVGGQFPNYGYTF. The genes are TRBV6-2 or TRBV6-3 and TRBJ1-2; 7 nucleotides align to TRBD1. With 2 bases clipped from V and 2 bases from J, the junction kept 11 bases outside the gene matches. The CDR3 runs 17 residues. In germline, CDR1 is MNHEY, CDR2 SVGEGT.

The genes are TRBV10-3 and TRBJ1-1; D is ambiguous. Germline V gives CDR1 ENHRY, CDR2 SYGVKD. The CDR3 spans 12 residues. Trimming stripped 3 bases from V and 5 bases from J, with 7 bases between. The CDR3 sequence is CAISDEVTEAFF. CDR3 in DNA: TGTGCCATCAGTGACGAGGTAACTGAAGCTTTCTTT.

This rearrangement joins TRBV5-4 to TRBJ2-5; weak D call: TRBD2 (7 bases). This CDR3 region has 14 residues. Germline CDR1 and CDR2: SGHNT and YYREEE (reference sequence). V shed 7 bases and J shed 5 bases, with 18 bases lying between them. The CDR3 here is CASGHAGAGETQYF. The CDR3 region has the DNA TGTGCCAGCGGACACGCGGGGGCGGGTGAGACCCAGTACTTC.

The V and J genes are TRBV19 and TRBJ1-4; 9 nucleotides line up with TRBD1. The CDR3 is made up of 15 amino acids. The germline CDR1 and CDR2 sequences are LNHDA and SQIVND (reference sequence). V shed 8 bases, J shed 5 bases, and the junction held 9 bases outside the gene matches. CDR3 sequence: CASAGQGRRNEKLFF. Written as DNA, the CDR3 is TGTGCCAGTGCTGGACAGGGGAGACGAAATGAAAAACTGTTTTTT.

The V call is TRBV18, the J call TRBJ1-1, with 7 bases lining up with TRBD1. This CDR3 comprises 13 residues. V gave up 3 bases and J gave up 4 bases; unmatched junction bases: 2. Germline V CDR1 and CDR2: KGHSH, LQKENI. DNA of the CDR3: TGTGCCAGCTCACCCTCAGGGGGCACTGAAGCTTTCTTT. Protein sequence: CASSPSGGTEAFF.

The chain has TRBV27 and TRBJ2-3; TRBD1 matches 7 bases. With 6 bases clipped from V and 3 bases from J, the junction kept 9 bases outside the gene matches. The CDR3 is 15 residues long. Germline V lookup: CDR1 MNHEY, CDR2 SMNVEV (reference sequence). The CDR3 loop reads CASSPDRVVTDTQYF. The CDR3 DNA follows: TGTGCCAGCAGCCCCGACAGGGTGGTAACAGATACGCAGTATTTT.

This clone appeared a few times. The chain combines TRBV2 with TRBJ2-1, with TRBD2 matching over 9 bases. The V segment lost 3 bases and the J segment 6 bases; nucleotides outside the gene matches: 6. Germline assignment: CDR1 SNHLY and CDR2 FYNNEI. The CDR3 loop spans 15 amino acids. The CDR3 here is CASSDRTSGRNEQFF. CDR3 nucleotide sequence: TGTGCCAGCAGTGACAGAACTAGCGGGCGCAATGAGCAGTTCTTC.

This CDR3 is CASSSDREKQETQYF. The CDR3, as DNA: TGTGCCAGCAGCTCGGACAGGGAAAAGCAAGAGACCCAGTACTTC. The chain employs TRBV7-6 and TRBJ2-5; 8 bases are a match to TRBD1. This CDR3 is built from 15 residues. CDR1 SGHVS and CDR2 FNYEAQ come from the germline V gene. Germline trimming cut 4 bases from V and 2 bases from J; bases unmatched to any gene: 6. The full variable domain, completed using reference TRBV7-6 and TRBJ2-5, is GAGVSQSPRYKVTKRGQDVALRCDPISGHVSLYWYRQALGQGPEFLTYFNYEAQQDKSGLPNDRFSAERPEGSISTLTIQRTEQRDSAMYRCASSSDREKQETQYFGPGTRLLVL.

This clone was observed once. The V call is TRBV12-3 or TRBV12-4, the J call TRBJ1-2; D is undetermined. This CDR3 is built from 13 residues. The V and J ends lost 5 bases and 5 bases respectively, with 12 bases between them. CDR3 sequence (DNA): TGTGCCAGCAGTCTTCGGACTGATTATGGCTACACCTTC. Translation gives CASSLRTDYGYTF.

J is TRBJ2-5 and V is TRBV5-6, with TRBD2 matching 14 bases. V trimming: 2 bases; J trimming: 5 bases; junction bases outside the gene matches: 8. The CDR3 loop spans 17 amino acids. Germline V gene sequence: CDR1 SGHDT, CDR2 YYEEEE. CDR3 amino acids: CASSFQGLAGADETQYF. The DNA of the CDR3 is TGTGCCAGCAGCTTTCAGGGACTAGCGGGAGCGGATGAGACCCAGTACTTC.

This chain joins TRBV19 and TRBJ2-1; D may be TRBD2 (6 bases). Germline CDR1 reads LNHDA; CDR2 reads SQIVND (reference sequence). V lost 5 bases to trimming and J lost 7 bases, with 12 bases between them. The CDR3 spans 13 residues. The CDR3 coding sequence is TGTGCCAGTAGTTCGATGGGGGGAAATGAGCAGTTCTTC. Amino acid sequence: CASSSMGGNEQFF.

This chain uses TRBV6-5 with TRBJ1-2, with a tentative D call TRBD1 (5 bases). Germline CDR1 reads MNHEY; CDR2 reads SVGAGI. This CDR3 comprises 15 residues. Trimming took off 2 bases at V and 6 bases at J, with 16 bases between the two ends. CDR3 coding DNA: TGTGCCAGCAGTTACGGCGGGGGATTAGGGGATGGCTACACCTTC. This encodes CASSYGGGLGDGYTF.

V usage is TRBV19 and J usage is TRBJ2-5; the match to TRBD2 covers 8 bases. The V and J ends lost 4 bases and 1 base, in that order; junction bases with no gene match: 2. The germline gives CDR1 LNHDA, CDR2 SQIVND (reference sequence). This CDR3 is built from 14 residues. The CDR3 spells CASSTGLVQETQYF. The DNA for the CDR3 is TGTGCCAGTAGTACGGGACTAGTCCAAGAGACCCAGTACTTC.

The chain couples TRBV18 to TRBJ2-3; no clear D gene. V was clipped by 0 bases and J by 7 bases, with 14 bases between them. This CDR3 has 15 amino acids. Germline V lookup: CDR1 KGHSH, CDR2 LQKENI. DNA of the CDR3: TGTGCCAGCTCACCACCGTCCGGGTGGAGAAATACGCAGTATTTT. Residues: CASSPPSGWRNTQYF.